The sequence of this T cell receptor beta chain was determined in a study of regulatory T cells in long-lasting Graves disease. The CDR3 totals 15 residues. V was clipped by 3 bases and J by 7 bases; unmatched bases: 11. Per germline, CDR1 PRHDT and CDR2 FYEKMQ (reference sequence). Construction of TCR beta libraries relied on iRepertoire HTBI primers and on Arm-PCR targeting CDR3 regions. Via MiXCR, TCRdb re-called the multiplex PCR reads, giving one row per CDR3 protein. The repertoire consists of 450,000 to 650,000 distinct CDR3 sequences, with about 16% occurring once and the leading ten covering just under 25%. Specified time point: newly diagnosed GD, antithyroid drugs for less than 3 months. RNA isolated from PBMCs was used to make the TCR library. This sample was shared with a second study, whose subject was T cells in Graves' hyperthyroidism and ophthalmopathy.

The chain uses TRBV13 and TRBJ1-2; 7 bases map to TRBD1. Sequenced here: peripheral blood mononuclear cells (PBMCs), sampled at new diagnosis, from a patient treated with antithyroid drugs. This receptor was taken from a woman aged 40 to 65 with Graves disease. CDR3 sequence reads: CASSFGTAEGGGYTF. DNA of the CDR3: TGTGCCAGCAGCTTCGGGACAGCCGAGGGGGGTGGCTACACCTTC.